The clone carrying this TCR beta chain was picked up a small number of times. Its antigen is as yet unknown. The CDR3 is 19 amino acids. With 0 bases clipped from V and 0 bases from J, the junction kept 6 bases outside the gene matches. Per germline, CDR1 SGHNT and CDR2 YYREEE (reference sequence). The study reverse transcribed the entire isolated RNA, so it sequenced expressed TCRB transcripts. Some clones are missing from TCRdb's copy, which holds only in-frame ones; the method was immunoSEQ multiplex PCR. The data hold approximately 140,000 clones, with roughly 10% observed a single time. The data were obtained in a study of beta chain features in type 1 diabetes. Study-level findings and limits: Patients with Type 1 diabetes showed moderately but significantly shorter TCRB CDR3s in all four CD4+ subsets.

The specimen sequenced was central memory CD4+ T cells from blood. The chain joins TRBV5-4 to TRBJ2-1, with 13 bases that match TRBD2. This clonotype originated in a man younger than 40 with type 1 diabetes. CDR3 sequence reads: CASSLATSGGGSSYNEQFF. Here the CDR3 DNA reads TGTGCCAGCAGCTTGGCCACTAGCGGGGGGGGGAGCTCCTACAATGAGCAGTTCTTC.